This passage covers 18 T cell receptor beta chains from one sample sequenced in a study of glioma-infiltrating T cells. TCR alpha and beta CDR3 regions were amplified from RNA using iRepertoire nested multiplex PCR. TCRdb re-analysed the multiplex PCR reads in MiXCR, keeping a single row per CDR3 protein. The sample carries more than 110,000 distinct CDR3 sequences, 30% to 40% recorded once. Specimen: glioma tissue, nonneoplastic brain tissue, or PBMCs (not recorded which). These receptor sequences come from a human donor with low-grade glioma or glioblastoma, undergoing nonglioma brain surgery, or in good health (not recorded which).

V and J are TRBV14 and TRBJ1-1; 7 bases align to TRBD1. The CDR3 consists of 14 residues. J lost 0 bases, V lost 4 bases, and 2 bases had no gene match. Germline loops: CDR1 SGHDN, CDR2 FVKESK. CDR3 nucleotides: TGTGCCAGCAGCCCGGACAGGTTGAACACTGAAGCTTTCTTT. It specifies CASSPDRLNTEAFF.

The chain employs TRBV18 and TRBJ2-1; D is unclear. Germline-derived CDR1 and CDR2 are KGHSH and LQKENI. The CDR3 contains 13 residues. The germline V and J ends were trimmed by 6 bases and 8 bases, with 14 bases remaining between them. CDR3 nucleotides: TGTGCCAGCTCTAACACAGCTCAGGATGAGCAGTTCTTC. Amino acids: CASSNTAQDEQFF.

This chain joins TRBV6-1 and TRBJ1-5; D is ambiguous. This CDR3 comprises 13 residues. Germline loops: CDR1 MNHNS, CDR2 SASEGT. Trimming removed 8 bases at V and 6 bases at J, with 14 bases between. As DNA, the CDR3 is TGTGCCAGCGGATGGGGTAAAGGTCAGCCCCAGCATTTT. Amino acid sequence: CASGWGKGQPQHF.

The chain is built from TRBV5-4 and TRBJ2-5, with TRBD1 matching over 7 bases. With 5 bases clipped from V and 3 bases from J, the junction kept 7 bases outside the gene matches. The CDR3 is 14 amino acids. The germline V gene encodes CDR1 SGHNT and CDR2 YYREEE (reference sequence). CDR3 bases: TGTGCCAGCAGTCGACAGGGAAGCGAAGAGACCCAGTACTTC. The encoded protein is CASSRQGSEETQYF.

Worth noting for this clonotype: The CDR3 end shows no conserved phenylalanine or tryptophan, and so a read error is likely. No DNA is shown, since the ends of the CDR3 on it are uncertain; the CDR3 is the one TCRdb lists. The chain links TRBV20-1 to TRBJ2-5; the table's D gene call, TRBD1, was not cross checked with the DNA. CDR1 and CDR2 (germline): DFQATT, SNEGSKA (reference sequence). The CDR3 numbers 15 amino acids, ends counted. Here the CDR3 reads CSAILPIGRQKTEYS.

This sequence joins TRBV28 and TRBJ1-2, with 7 bases aligning to TRBD1. The CDR3 is made up of 14 amino acids. CDR1 and CDR2 from the germline V gene are MDHEN and SYDVKM. The V segment lost 7 bases and the J segment 2 bases; nucleotides outside the gene matches: 7. CDR3 residues: CASNFGTANYGYTF. For the CDR3, the DNA is TGTGCCAGCAATTTTGGGACAGCCAACTATGGCTACACCTTC.

The table lists this clonotype with a count of one. Since a much larger clone is just one base distant, this may be a read error. The chain recombines TRBV20-1 with TRBJ1-2; D might be TRBD1 (6 bases). CDR3 length: 18 amino acids. Germline V lookup: CDR1 DFQATT, CDR2 SNEGSKA (reference sequence). This CDR3 is CSARPPSGGGQANYGHTF. CDR3 coding DNA: TGCAGTGCTAGACCTCCTTCTGGAGGGGGACAAGCTAACTATGGCCACACCTTC.

The CDR3 loop reads CASSYPRTSGRASSYEQYF. The CDR3 DNA is TGTGCCAGCAGTTACCCTAGGACTAGCGGGAGGGCCAGCTCCTACGAGCAGTACTTC. This chain uses TRBV6-6 with TRBJ2-7, with 15 bases aligning to TRBD2. This CDR3 is built from 19 residues. CDR1 and CDR2 from the germline V gene are MNHNY and SVGAGI (reference sequence). Unmatched junction bases numbered 8, after V lost 2 bases and J lost 0 bases.

This clonotype showed up many times. The chain couples TRBV20-1 to TRBJ1-5; D uncertain. The germline V gene encodes CDR1 DFQATT and CDR2 SNEGSKA (reference sequence). V shed 4 bases and J shed 4 bases, with 11 bases lying between them. CDR3 length: 13 amino acids. The CDR3 DNA reads as TGCAGTGCTACGTCGGACGGGAATCAGCCCCAGCATTTT. Translating gives CSATSDGNQPQHF.

This clonotype was counted only a few times. The chain carries TRBV6-1 and TRBJ2-3; D uncertain. The V gene lost 5 bases and the J gene lost 4 bases, with 13 bases spanning the gap. There are 14 residues in the CDR3. CDR1 and CDR2 from the germline V gene are MNHNS and SASEGT. The CDR3 region is CASSSPRSPDTQYF. The CDR3 DNA sequence: TGTGCCAGCAGTTCCCCTAGGTCCCCAGATACGCAGTATTTT.

CDR3 region: CASRKGASGAGTQYF. CDR3 DNA: TGTGCCAGCAGAAAGGGAGCTTCGGGTGCAGGTACGCAGTATTTT. The rearrangement uses TRBV6-1 and TRBJ2-3, with a possible D match to TRBD2 (5 bases). This CDR3 comprises 15 residues. Germline V CDR1 and CDR2: MNHNS, SASEGT. V lost 6 bases and J 8 bases, leaving 21 bases between the germline ends.

To note about this clonotype: Since a much larger clone is just one base distant, this may be a read error. V is TRBV6-2 or TRBV6-3 and J is TRBJ1-1; D is undetermined. The CDR3 consists of 12 residues. Germline CDR1 and CDR2: MNHEY and SVGEGT. This CDR3 is CASRGSDTGAFF. CDR3 sequence (DNA): TGTGCCAGCAGAGGGTCCGACACTGGAGCTTTCTTT.

Concerning this clonotype itself: At one end, the junction sequence differs from germline, possibly due to a read error. This chain links TRBV15 with TRBJ2-3, with 8 bases identical to TRBD1. The V gene's germline CDR1 is LNHNV and CDR2 YYDKDF (reference sequence). CDR3 length: 14 amino acids. CDR3 in amino acids: CGTSRDRSTDTQYF. The CDR3 region has the DNA TGTGGCACCAGCAGGGACAGGAGCACAGATACGCAGTATTTT.

In this sample, this clonotype turned up a few times. This chain links TRBV4-3 with TRBJ2-1; D unresolved. The CDR3 contains 13 residues. CDR1 LGHNA and CDR2 YSLEER come from the germline V gene. V gave up 3 bases and J gave up 12 bases, with 15 bases separating them. CDR3 protein: CASSQGSLSGQFF. For the CDR3, the DNA is TGCGCCAGCAGCCAGGGCAGTCTAAGTGGGCAGTTCTTC.

This clonotype appeared many times. The V gene is TRBV27, the J gene TRBJ2-7, with D unresolved. The CDR3 totals 13 residues. Between the trimmed V and J ends, which lost 8 bases and 1 base, there was a span of 12 bases. Germline V gene sequence: CDR1 MNHEY, CDR2 SMNVEV (reference sequence). In nucleotides, the CDR3 is TGTGCCAGCCGGGCAGCCGCATCCTACGAGCAGTACTTC. It encodes CASRAAASYEQYF.

This rearrangement joins TRBV11-2 to TRBJ2-1; 9 bases line up with TRBD2. The germline CDR1 and CDR2 sequences are SGHAT and FQNNGV. V dropped 3 bases and J dropped 0; count of bases not matched to a gene: 3. The CDR3 totals 16 residues. CDR3 sequence: CASSFSGGGSYNEQFF. For the CDR3, the DNA is TGTGCCAGCAGCTTTAGCGGGGGCGGCTCCTACAATGAGCAGTTCTTC. The full variable domain, completed using reference TRBV11-2 and TRBJ2-1, is EAGVAQSPRYKIIEKRQSVAFWCNPISGHATLYWYQQILGQGPKLLIQFQNNGVVDDSQLPKDRFSAERLKGVDSTLKIQPAKLEDSAVYLCASSFSGGGSYNEQFFGPGTRLTVL.

As concerns this clonotype: One junction end does not reproduce the germline sequence, and a read error may be involved. The chain recombines TRBV28 with TRBJ1-1, with a tentative D call TRBD1 (6 bases). CDR3 length equals 12 residues. The germline V gene encodes CDR1 MDHEN and CDR2 SYDVKM. The DNA for the CDR3 is TGTGCCGGCAGGTCACAGGGTACCAAAGCTTTCTTT. It codes for CAGRSQGTKAFF.

This clonotype was found once. The chain uses TRBV12-3 or TRBV12-4 and TRBJ1-3; D remains ambiguous. Trimming stripped 7 bases from V and 4 bases from J, with 14 bases between. The CDR3 contains 14 residues. The DNA for the CDR3 is TGTGCCAGCAACCCTGGTTTTCCGGGAAACACCATATATTTT. Amino acid sequence: CASNPGFPGNTIYF.